These 5 T cell receptor beta chains share one sample of origin, sequenced in a study of blood T cell repertoires in COVID-19. Libraries were prepared by immunoSEQ multiplex PCR; TCRdb keeps only in-frame clonotypes and omits some of them. The sample comprises fewer than 600,000 clones, roughly 87% of which are singletons, and over 0.7% rests with the top ten. Specimen: peripheral blood. The receptors here all came from a man aged 18 to 29 with COVID-19, enrolled during active disease.

The chain couples TRBV7-2 to TRBJ2-1; the D gene is possibly TRBD2 (5 bases). Trimming shortened V by 7 bases and J by 6 bases, and 16 bases separated the two germline ends. CDR1 is SGHTA and CDR2 is FQGNSA in the germline V gene. The CDR3 is 14 amino acids. This CDR3 reads CASNLRGSLNEQFF. The CDR3 DNA reads TGTGCCAGCAACCTTCGGGGATCCCTCAATGAGCAGTTCTTC.

Here the CDR3 reads CASSIEGRPTDTQYF. For the CDR3, the DNA is TGTGCCAGTAGTATAGAGGGCAGGCCCACAGATACGCAGTATTTT. J is TRBJ2-3 and V is TRBV19; the D is unclear. CDR1 and CDR2 from the germline V gene are LNHDA and SQIVND (reference sequence). This CDR3 has 15 residues. Trimming removed 0 bases from V and 2 bases from J, with 9 bases in between.

This chain uses TRBV5-1 with TRBJ1-2; TRBD1 is a possible D gene (5 bases). The V end lost 4 bases, the J end lost 3 bases, and 13 bases lay between the germline ends. The CDR3 consists of 14 residues. In germline, CDR1 is SGHRS, CDR2 YFSETQ. The CDR3 reads CASSGGGADYGYTF. The DNA of the CDR3 is TGCGCCAGCAGCGGAGGAGGGGCGGACTATGGCTACACCTTC. The variable domain in full, completed from reference TRBV5-1 and TRBJ1-2, reads KAGVTQTPRYLIKTRGQQVTLSCSPISGHRSVSWYQQTPGQGLQFLFEYFSETQRNKGNFPGRFSGRQFSNSRSEMNVSTLELGDSALYLCASSGGGADYGYTFGSGTRLTVV.

This clone came up once. The chain has TRBV6-5 and TRBJ2-7, with a tentative D call TRBD1 (6 bases). The CDR3 covers 14 residues. From germline, CDR1 is MNHEY and CDR2 SVGAGI. V lost 5 bases, J lost 2 bases, and 13 bases lay in between. In DNA form, the CDR3 reads TGTGCCAGCAGTATCGACACAGGGACCTACGAGCAGTACTTC. It yields the protein CASSIDTGTYEQYF.

The chain recombines TRBV19 with TRBJ1-3; D remains unclear. Germline CDR1 and CDR2: LNHDA and SQIVND (reference sequence). This CDR3 contains 14 residues. The germline V and J ends were trimmed by 3 bases and 3 bases, with 9 bases remaining between them. The CDR3 DNA follows: TGTGCCAGTAGTATCAGCGGTTATGGAAACACCATATATTTT. Residues: CASSISGYGNTIYF.